The T cell receptor beta chain described here comes from a study of early T cells in non-severe SARS-CoV-2 infection. Study-wide context: Whole-blood bulk RNA, unsorted, was sequenced, and chains were unpaired.

TCRdb redid the calling of the 5' RACE reads with MiXCR, one entry per CDR3 protein. Of about 52,000 distinct CDR3 sequences in the sample, 6% to 7% were seen once. Deletions cut 5 bases from V and 1 base from J, with 8 bases between. The germline V gene encodes CDR1 MNHNS and CDR2 SASEGT. CDR3 length: 13 residues. This clonotype was seen repeatedly, ten times or more. Its antigen is undetermined. Broader study findings: The VDJdb matching leaned toward anti-spike CD8 responses and overlooked private and CD4 specificities.

V usage is TRBV6-1 and J usage is TRBJ1-1; D ambiguous. Sequenced material: whole blood. This receptor was taken from an adult who was a healthcare worker with PCR-confirmed SARS-CoV-2 infection or an uninfected control (not recorded which). CDR3 coding DNA: TGTGCCAGCAGTCAAACTGGGAACACTGAAGCTTTCTTT. Amino acid sequence: CASSQTGNTEAFF.